Listed here is a single T cell receptor (beta chain). This sample was taken from a study of blood T cell repertoires in COVID-19. Study in general: Sources were T cells, B-cell-depleted T cells, or PBMCs; the material itself was cDNA or gDNA.

Original data processing: Amplification of reference gene primers was used by the study to estimate nucleated cell counts. The protocol was immunoSEQ multiplex PCR, while the TCRdb copy is restricted to in-frame clones and leaves out a portion. The DNA gave D and trimming, while V, J and clone size come from that table. The sample lists about 360,000 clones, more than 85% occurring once. Trimming at V came to 1 base and at J to 3 bases, leaving 3 bases not matched to a gene. The germline gives CDR1 LGHDT, CDR2 YNNKEL (reference sequence). The CDR3 length is 14 residues. The chain employs TRBV3-1 (or the pseudogene TRBV3-2) and TRBJ2-7; 7 bases fit TRBD2. What was sequenced was peripheral blood. The receptor comes from a human donor in a cohort sampled during active COVID-19. CDR3 region: CASSQGGGSYEQYF. In nucleotides, the CDR3 is TGTGCCAGCAGCCAAGGTGGCGGGAGCTACGAGCAGTACTTC.